What follows describes a single T cell receptor (beta chain). The clone's antigen remains unknown. No much larger clonotype is one base removed from it; base qualities were not supplied. The record originates from a study of cytomegalovirus exposure and HLA in healthy donors (dated by TCRdb to about 2017). Some background on the complete study: An earlier analysis of 550 to 700 of the donors reported 250 to 350 Gb of sequence data and 117 million unique TCR beta sequences from roughly 200 million T cells. An early release covering roughly 600 HLA-typed donors comprised approximately 290 gigabases of sequencing data and around 85 million unique TCR sequences. The genetic ancestry cluster associated with self-reported Caucasian donors included around four fifths of the roughly 360 genotyped donors. The aim of the study was to test whether cataloging public T cell receptors could identify signatures of past pathogen exposure. Using immunosequencing, the study profiled T cell repertoires from 666 subjects and related those repertoires to cytomegalovirus serostatus. A separate validation cohort of approximately 130 different subjects was used in addition to the 666-subject first cohort. To predict cytomegalovirus infection status, the study combined high-throughput TCR immunosequencing, statistical association of individual TCRs with disease status, and machine learning. A later analysis re-analyzed previously published TCR beta repertoires from several hundred donors and added high-resolution HLA genotyping to study TCR occurrence patterns. In the later analysis, no new phenotypic data were used to find candidate immune exposures; instead, reliance was placed on TCR beta sequences and their occurrence across donors. An earlier analysis of about 600 of the donors used high-throughput TCR beta sequencing to judge whether each TCR beta V gene segment behaved as functional or pseudogenic. Donor age, sex, ethnicity and CMV serostatus were compiled alongside the repertoire data. A later genetic analysis took genome-wide SNP genotypes for about 55% of the 666 donors and used that subset as a discovery cohort. Every repertoire in the discovery cohort had been generated on one and the same sequencing platform. HLA typing included class I and class II loci at four-digit resolution. The number of typed donors differed by locus: about 620-640 for A, B, C, DRB1 and DQB1; some 500 for DQA1; approximately 600 for DPA1; and around 490 for DPB1. Several DR-DQ haplotypes were treated as single units for association and clustering because of strong linkage in the cohort. Across approximately 400 genotyped donors of the cohort, an average of about 220,000 unique TCR beta nucleotide sequences per donor were sequenced, and roughly a sixth of those sequences were non-productive. Findings and caveats that apply to the study as a whole: In an earlier analysis of several hundred of the donors, most TCR beta V segments were observed in productive rearrangements about 90% or about 30% of the time, broadly matching IMGT annotations. In a later analysis, some 18,000 TCR beta sequences were associated with specific HLA alleles at a false discovery rate of 0.05. Because some donors lacked HLA typing at each locus, the association tests relied only on the typed subset. Three of the identified cytomegalovirus-associated TCR beta chains were confirmed in vitro to be specific for cytomegalovirus antigens. A later genetic analysis reported fewer N-insertions in productive TCRs among donors in an Asian-associated ancestry cluster than the approximately 700-donor mean. Assigning TCR associations to individual alleles was difficult when HLA alleles, especially DR and DQ, strongly co-occurred. A cluster of highly shared sequence variants was judged likely to represent a technical artifact of the sequencing pipeline. The study gave a list of 150 to 200 TCR beta chains associated with cytomegalovirus. Sequencing depth was assumed to be roughly uniform across donors in the presence/absence analyses, though that assumption may not hold. Cytomegalovirus status was reported to be diagnosed by the classifier with high specificity and sensitivity in both the original and validation cohorts. CMV serostatus was the only immune exposure information available for the cohort. The 87-base-pair reads could not distinguish some IMGT-functional V segments, including TRBV6-2 and TRBV6-3, so those segments were excluded. In a later analysis, HLA-associated TCR beta chains were found to be more clonally expanded and to have lower generation probabilities than equally common non-associated chains. Because counts were too low, seventeen rarely observed V segments, including chromosome 9 orphons, were excluded from the earlier analysis of some 540 of the donors. Most CMV-associated TCR beta chains appeared to be HLA-restricted in a later analysis, and the HLA associations seemed to be driven largely by CMV exposure. The authors suggested that the approach could potentially be generalized to other disease states and immunological phenotypes. A later analysis reported that several top co-occurrence clusters appeared linked to parvovirus B19, influenza, CMV and Epstein-Barr virus. A further reported finding was that TCR beta sequences accurately predicted the HLA-A and HLA-B alleles for most subjects in the first cohort. In this cohort, only TCR beta chains were sequenced, and detectable features were limited by the absence of alpha or paired-chain data. According to a later analysis, TCR association rates differed among HLA loci, with DRB1 alleles showing the most associated TCRs and HLA-C alleles showing the fewest. While some public TCRs were present in many individuals, most TCR sequences turned up only very rarely across donors. Correlated functional status among segregating V segments might reflect linkage disequilibrium, but an unknown experimental factor could not be ruled out. An association between a missense DCLRE1C variant and V-gene and J-gene trimming of TCR beta chains was found in a later genetic analysis and replicated in an independent cohort.

At the junction V is shortened by 4 bases and J by 8 bases, with 18 bases in between. From the germline V gene, CDR1 is MNHEY and CDR2 is SVGAGI. From cysteine to phenylalanine, the CDR3 is 15 amino acids long. The retained sequence is limited to the CDR3, 45 bases, with the frame set at the first base. In total, fewer than 750 healthy bone marrow donors made up the cohort. Cohort members were all nominally healthy when sampled, although unrecorded immune exposures were likely present. The donor tested CMV seropositive and was one of the 289 seropositive cohort members. A peripheral blood sample was collected from each donor, and TCR beta sequencing was performed on peripheral blood mononuclear cells. The Qiagen DNeasy Blood Extraction Kit was used to extract genomic DNA from the blood cell samples. The library was obtained by the immunoSEQ multiplex PCR assay. A mixture of 60 forward primers for TCR Vbeta segments and 13 reverse primers for TCR Jbeta segments was used in the multiplex PCR. Amplification of the CDR3 region of rearranged TCR beta genes was performed with a multiplex PCR assay on genomic DNA. The amplified TCR beta libraries were sequenced on the Illumina HiSeq System as 87-base-pair reads. In the original analysis: A later analysis counted approximately 74 million unique TCR beta chains across the roughly 700 repertoires, and around 9.9 million of these chains were shared by at least two donors. Raw reads were error-corrected and collapsed into unique sequences with a nearest-neighbor algorithm that merged closely related sequences to remove PCR and sequencing errors. CDR3 sequences were aligned to IMGT reference sequences to assign V, D and J gene segments. For a sequence to be retained, at least a six-nucleotide match to both a V gene segment and a J gene segment was required. A rearrangement counted as productive if the CDR3 had no stop codons and remained in frame with V and J, and every other rearrangement counted as non-productive. Following IMGT convention, CDR3 was defined as the stretch from the second conserved V-encoded cysteine up to the conserved J-encoded phenylalanine. In an earlier analysis of approximately 590 of the donors, sequences lacking an unambiguous match to a single V gene segment were excluded. An earlier analysis of approximately 590 of the donors called V segments functional above 56.7% productive rearrangements and segregating when the between-donor standard deviation exceeded 5%. To diagnose cytomegalovirus status from the catalog of TCR beta chain sequences, a statistical classification framework was built. A later analysis assigned V and J genes by comparing TCR nucleotide sequences with IMGT/GENE-DB human TR gene sequences. In a later analysis, CDR3 sequences and most-parsimonious VDJ recombination scenarios were assigned using the TCRdist pipeline. In a later analysis, each TCR beta chain was defined by its CDR3 amino acid sequence together with its V-gene family, and reads without a unique V-gene family were excluded. In a later analysis, around 650 highly shared, low-generation-probability nucleotide sequences were removed to address suspected cross-contamination and a sequencing artifact. A later analysis calculated a clonal expansion index for each public chain from normalized within-repertoire ranks of inferred template counts. Generation probabilities in a later analysis came from a VDJ recombination model fitted to out-of-frame rearrangements, and those results were checked against IGoR. A later analysis scored TCR-TCR, TCR-HLA and TCR-CMV co-occurrence with hypergeometric tests, applying a repertoire-size bias correction to TCR pairs. To estimate false discovery rates, a later analysis permuted the HLA or CMV assignments 20 times. In a later analysis, co-occurring TCRs were grouped with DBSCAN, and TCRdist sequence similarity was added when clustering was performed within HLA-allele-positive subsets. Co-occurrence clustering excluded repertoires with fewer than 30,000 or more than 120,000 public chains, plus five with anomalous nucleotide sharing. TCRdb retrieved this table from immuneACCESS and kept in-frame rearrangements only. Not all clones are present; in checked studies, unresolved V genes account for under half, and no reason is known for the remainder. V, J and clone size are those of that table, while D and trimming were read from the DNA. The sample table shows about 120,000 clones, and roughly 80% are seen once. The ten top clones hold under 13% of the sample.

Sequenced: PBMCs. The source is a man aged 25 to 40 in good health and CMV-seropositive. Recombination connected TRBV6-5 to TRBJ2-1; the D gene is possibly TRBD2, with 6 bases matching. Here is the DNA: TGTGCCAGCAGTTCCTCAGCGACTAGGGGCGATGAGCAGTTCTTC. It is translated as CASSSSATRGDEQFF.